This TCR beta chain originates from a study of blood T cell repertoires in COVID-19. Study at large: Spain, Italy and the United States supplied samples that represented acute and convalescent COVID-19. T cells, B-cell-depleted T cells, or PBMCs supplied cDNA or gDNA.

Original methodology: Estimation of nucleated cell counts was performed using reference gene primer amplification. Data came from immunoSEQ multiplex PCR; TCRdb stores just in-frame clones and leaves some out. The V and J calls and clone size were taken over from that table, and D and trimming were inferred from the DNA. Of about 210,000 clones detected, around 80% appear once; the ten largest clones hold 8.2%. The germline V gene has CDR1 SEHNR and CDR2 FQNEAQ (reference sequence). The CDR3 has 13 amino acids. The V and J ends lost 7 bases and 2 bases respectively, with 10 bases between them. This receptor was obtained from a woman in her forties or fifties with acute or convalescent COVID-19. The J gene is TRBJ2-3, the V gene TRBV7-9; TRBD1 might be the D (5 bases). The sequenced material came from peripheral blood. CDR3 DNA: TGTGCCAGCATTAAGGGGCCCACAGATACGCAGTATTTT. Its translation: CASIKGPTDTQYF.